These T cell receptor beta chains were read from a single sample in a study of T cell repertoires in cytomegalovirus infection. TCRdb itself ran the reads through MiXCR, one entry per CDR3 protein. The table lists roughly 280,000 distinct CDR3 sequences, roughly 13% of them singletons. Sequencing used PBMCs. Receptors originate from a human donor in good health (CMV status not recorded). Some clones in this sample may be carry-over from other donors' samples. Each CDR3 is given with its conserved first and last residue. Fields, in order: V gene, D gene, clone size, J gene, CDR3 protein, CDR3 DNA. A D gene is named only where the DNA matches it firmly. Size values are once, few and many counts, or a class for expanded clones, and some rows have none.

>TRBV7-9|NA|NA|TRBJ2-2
CASRPPVGFVTGELFF
TGTGCCAGCAGACCACCGGTGGGGTTTGTAACCGGGGAGCTGTTTTTT
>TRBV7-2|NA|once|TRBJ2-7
CASSQSLGGQVYSYEQYF
TGTGCCAGCAGCCAGTCACTAGGAGGTCAGGTGTATTCCTACGAGCAGTACTTC
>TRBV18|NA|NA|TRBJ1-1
CASSPAGPNTEAFF
TGTGCCAGCTCACCGGCAGGGCCAAACACTGAAGCTTTCTTT
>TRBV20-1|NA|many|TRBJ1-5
CSARPQGGRRSQPQHF
TGCAGTGCTAGACCACAGGGCGGCAGGCGTTCTCAGCCCCAGCATTTT
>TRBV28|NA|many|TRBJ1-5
CASSAPTFGNQPQHF
TGTGCCAGCAGTGCCCCCACGTTTGGTAATCAGCCCCAGCATTTT
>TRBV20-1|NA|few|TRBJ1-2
CSARQGLIYGYTF
TGCAGTGCTAGGCAGGGGCTAATCTATGGCTACACCTTC
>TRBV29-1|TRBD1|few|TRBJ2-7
CSVGRTGGIYEQYF
TGCAGCGTTGGGCGGACAGGGGGCATCTACGAGCAGTACTTC
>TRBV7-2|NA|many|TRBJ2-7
CASSFDRDRSYEQYF
TGTGCCAGCAGCTTTGATCGAGATAGAAGCTACGAGCAGTACTTC
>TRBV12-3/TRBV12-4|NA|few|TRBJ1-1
CASGSIEAFF
TGTGCCAGCGGGTCTATTGAAGCTTTCTTT
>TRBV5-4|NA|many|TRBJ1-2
CASSLGRRQGNGYTF
TGTGCCAGCAGCTTGGGTCGTCGGCAGGGGAATGGCTACACCTTC
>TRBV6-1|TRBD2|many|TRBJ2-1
CASSERGSGAQWKFF
TGTGCCAGCAGTGAAAGAGGAAGCGGGGCCCAGTGGAAGTTCTTC
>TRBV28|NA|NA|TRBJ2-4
CASSLLRLDLAKNIQYF
TGTGCCAGCAGTTTATTACGCCTCGACCTAGCCAAAAACATTCAGTACTTC
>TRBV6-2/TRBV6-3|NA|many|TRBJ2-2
CATADRFTGELFF
TGTGCCACAGCCGACAGATTCACCGGGGAGCTGTTTTTT
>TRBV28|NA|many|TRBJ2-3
CASSQDRTLFSTDTQYF
TGTGCCAGCAGTCAGGACAGAACCCTCTTTAGCACAGATACGCAGTATTTT
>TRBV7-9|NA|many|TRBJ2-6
CASSLGGIPGANVLTF
TGTGCCAGCAGTCTCGGCGGGATTCCTGGGGCCAACGTCCTGACTTTC
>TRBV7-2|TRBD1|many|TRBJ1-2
CASSSPGTDYGYTF
TGTGCCAGCAGCTCACCCGGGACAGACTATGGCTACACCTTC
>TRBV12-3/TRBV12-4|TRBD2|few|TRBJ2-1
CASSPPGLATSYNEQFF
TGTGCCAGCAGTCCCCCCGGACTAGCGACCTCCTACAATGAGCAGTTCTTC
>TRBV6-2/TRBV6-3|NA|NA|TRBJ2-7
CATGSSYEQYF
TGTGCCACCGGAAGCTCCTACGAGCAGTACTTC
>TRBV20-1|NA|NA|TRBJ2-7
CSASRAIDYEQYF
TGCAGTGCTAGTAGGGCGATCGACTACGAGCAGTACTTC
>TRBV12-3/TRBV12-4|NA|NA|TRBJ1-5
CASTKGGFEPQHF
TGTGCCAGCACTAAAGGGGGGTTTGAGCCCCAGCATTTT
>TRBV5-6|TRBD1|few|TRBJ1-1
CASSDLTGDTEAFF
TGTGCCAGCAGCGACCTGACAGGGGACACTGAAGCTTTCTTT
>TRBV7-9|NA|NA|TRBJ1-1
CASSLITGHSAEAFF
TGTGCCAGCAGCTTAATCACAGGGCACTCAGCTGAAGCTTTCTTT
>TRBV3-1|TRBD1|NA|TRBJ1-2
CASSQQGVGGYTF
TGTGCCAGCAGCCAACAGGGGGTCGGGGGCTACACCTTC
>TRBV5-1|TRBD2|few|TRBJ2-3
CASSFLAGTTDTQYF
TGCGCCAGCAGCTTTCTAGCGGGGACCACAGATACGCAGTATTTT
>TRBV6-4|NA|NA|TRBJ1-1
CASSEDSEKTEAFF
TGTGCCAGCAGTGAGGACAGCGAAAAAACTGAAGCTTTCTTT
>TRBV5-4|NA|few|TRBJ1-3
CASSRDRLGNTIYF
TGTGCCAGCAGCCGGGACCGCCTTGGAAACACCATATATTTT
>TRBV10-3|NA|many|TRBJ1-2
CAISDTNYGYTF
TGTGCCATCAGTGACACTAACTATGGCTACACCTTC
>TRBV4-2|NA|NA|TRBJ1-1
CASSQDPGSSGTEAFF
TGTGCCAGCAGCCAAGATCCAGGCAGCTCGGGCACTGAAGCTTTCTTT
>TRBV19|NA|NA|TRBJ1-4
CASRGDNEKLFF
TGTGCCAGCAGAGGGGATAATGAAAAACTGTTTTTT
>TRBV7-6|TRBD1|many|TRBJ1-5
CASEGAGIGNQPQHF
TGTGCCAGCGAGGGGGCGGGGATTGGCAATCAGCCCCAGCATTTT
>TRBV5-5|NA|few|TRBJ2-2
CASRLGSFGELFF
TGTGCCAGCAGATTGGGTTCATTCGGGGAGCTGTTTTTT
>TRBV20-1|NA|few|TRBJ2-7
CSARLSEWGEQYF
TGCAGTGCTAGACTATCAGAATGGGGCGAGCAGTACTTC
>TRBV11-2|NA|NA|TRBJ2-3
CASTSALDTQYF
TGTGCCAGCACCTCCGCACTAGATACGCAGTATTTT
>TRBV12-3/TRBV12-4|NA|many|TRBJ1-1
CASSRDGYFTEAFF
TGTGCCAGCAGTCGGGACGGGTATTTTACTGAAGCTTTCTTT
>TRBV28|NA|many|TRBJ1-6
CASSEQRGQGSPLHF
TGTGCCAGCAGTGAGCAACGGGGCCAGGGATCACCCCTCCACTTT
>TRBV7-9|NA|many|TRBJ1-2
CASSSQGLPNYGYTF
TGTGCCAGCAGCTCTCAGGGGCTACCTAACTATGGCTACACCTTC
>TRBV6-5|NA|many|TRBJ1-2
CASSSGGASPFGYTF
TGTGCCAGCAGTTCTGGGGGGGCCTCGCCCTTTGGCTACACCTTC
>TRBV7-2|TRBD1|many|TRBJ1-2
CATANRGNYPNYGYTF
TGTGCCACGGCAAACAGGGGAAACTATCCTAACTATGGCTACACCTTC
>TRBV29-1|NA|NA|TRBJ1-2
CSVPGASNYGYTF
TGCAGCGTTCCCGGGGCTTCTAACTATGGCTACACCTTC
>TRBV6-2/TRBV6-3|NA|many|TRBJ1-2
CASSNGQYYGYTF
TGTGCCAGCAGTAACGGACAGTACTATGGCTACACCTTC
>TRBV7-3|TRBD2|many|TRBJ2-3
CASSPLAGPTDTQYF
TGTGCCAGCAGCCCACTAGCGGGACCCACAGATACGCAGTATTTT
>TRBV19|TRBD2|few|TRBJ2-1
CASSPGGGRLGNEQFF
TGTGCCAGTAGCCCGGGGGGGGGCCGCCTGGGAAATGAGCAGTTCTTC